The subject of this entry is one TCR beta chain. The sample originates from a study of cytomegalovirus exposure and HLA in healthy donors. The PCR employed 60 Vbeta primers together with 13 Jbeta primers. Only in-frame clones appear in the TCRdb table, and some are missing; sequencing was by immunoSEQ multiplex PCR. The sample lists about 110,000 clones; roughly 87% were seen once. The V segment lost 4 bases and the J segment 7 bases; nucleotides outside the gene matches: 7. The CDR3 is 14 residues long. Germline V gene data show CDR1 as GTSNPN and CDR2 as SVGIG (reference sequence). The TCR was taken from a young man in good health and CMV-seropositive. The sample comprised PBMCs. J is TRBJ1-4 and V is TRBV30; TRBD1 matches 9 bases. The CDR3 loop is CAWNLDRGSEKLFF. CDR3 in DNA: TGTGCCTGGAACTTGGACAGGGGCAGTGAAAAACTGTTTTTT.